These 26 T cell receptor beta chains came from one sample sequenced in a study of post-analysis software for immune sequencing data. Study-wide results and limits: Controls showed lower frequencies than patients for four to six TRBV segments, and TRBV5-6, TRBV5-1 and TRBV20-1 were among these.

The antigens of these receptors remain unknown. Included in the TCR beta cDNA libraries were unique molecular identifiers. TCRdb called the PCR reads again in MiXCR, with one record for every CDR3 protein. The sample records approximately 260,000 distinct CDR3 sequences, 36% being singletons. The sequencing sample was made of blood. These TCRs come from a girl aged 10 to 17 with multiple sclerosis.

In this sample, this clonotype turned up many times. The rearrangement joins TRBV20-1 to TRBJ2-3, with D hard to call. CDR1 is DFQATT and CDR2 is SNEGSKA in the germline V gene (reference sequence). This CDR3 has 15 amino acids. The V gene lost 6 bases and the J gene lost 0 bases, with 16 bases spanning the gap. In DNA, the CDR3 is TGCAGTGCCGTACTGACATCTACTAGCACAGATACGCAGTATTTT. Residues: CSAVLTSTSTDTQYF.

As to this clonotype: One end of the junction varies from germline; a read error may be responsible. The V and J genes are TRBV20-1 and TRBJ1-6; D remains ambiguous. The CDR3 totals 12 residues. Germline loops: CDR1 DFQATT, CDR2 SNEGSKA (reference sequence). CDR3 amino acids: CSARDLHSPPHF. CDR3 in DNA: TGCAGTGCTAGAGATCTTCATTCACCCCCCCACTTT.

Only a few counts were recorded for this clonotype. A much larger clone differs from this one at a single base, so this may be a read error. The chain joins TRBV5-1 to TRBJ2-5; TRBD2 matches 8 bases. Trimming at V came to 4 bases and at J to 11 bases, leaving 13 bases not matched to a gene. CDR3 size: 14 residues. CDR1 SGHRS and CDR2 YFSETQ come from the germline V gene. The CDR3 reads CASSPAGGGNEQYF. CDR3 sequence (DNA): TGCGCCAGCAGCCCGGCGGGGGGCGGGAATGAGCAGTACTTC.

This clonotype has more than one count but fewer than ten. This could be a read error, since a much larger clone is one nucleotide away. The genes are TRBV18 and TRBJ2-4; the D is unclear. The germline V and J ends were trimmed by 0 bases and 8 bases, with 8 bases remaining between them. The CDR3 contains 13 residues. CDR1 and CDR2 from the germline V gene are KGHSH and LQKENI. Here the CDR3 reads CASSPPSWDIQYF. CDR3 DNA sequence: TGTGCCAGCTCACCACCGTCCTGGGACATTCAGTACTTC.

The V call is TRBV20-1, the J call TRBJ1-2; unclear D gene. Deletions cut 6 bases from V and 3 bases from J, with 11 bases between. CDR3 size: 12 residues. Germline-derived CDR1 and CDR2 are DFQATT and SNEGSKA (reference sequence). This CDR3 is CSAAHSHYGYTF. CDR3 sequence (DNA): TGCAGTGCCGCCCACAGCCACTATGGCTACACCTTC.

V is TRBV2 and J is TRBJ2-1; 14 nucleotides line up with TRBD2. Trimming took 6 bases from V and 0 from J; bases not matched to a gene: 13. There are 20 residues in the CDR3. Germline CDR1 and CDR2: SNHLY and FYNNEI. This CDR3 is CASSDSSTSGRARSYNEQFF. The CDR3 nucleotides read TGTGCCAGCAGCGATTCCTCGACTAGCGGGAGGGCCCGCTCCTACAATGAGCAGTTCTTC.

The chain has TRBV5-1 and TRBJ2-5; tentative D call: TRBD2 (6 bases). The end of the DNA fits TRBJ2-7 better, so the J call may be wrong. The CDR3 sequence is 13 residues long. The germline V gene encodes CDR1 SGHRS and CDR2 YFSETQ. The CDR3 is CASSSGTGNEQYF. The CDR3 DNA reads as TGCGCCAGCAGCTCCGGGACTGGCAACGAGCAGTACTTC.

The genes are TRBV28 and TRBJ1-1, with a weak D call TRBD1 (6 bases). V was clipped by 6 bases and J by 7 bases, with 18 bases between them. The CDR3 spans 14 residues. CDR1 and CDR2 (germline): MDHEN, SYDVKM. The CDR3 DNA reads TGTGCCAGCAGGGCATTTCAGGGGACCCTTGAAGCTTTCTTT. This gives the protein CASRAFQGTLEAFF.

The sample holds many counts of this clonotype. The chain employs TRBV12-3 or TRBV12-4 and TRBJ2-1; D could derive from TRBD1 or TRBD2 (5 bases each). The CDR3 extends over 13 amino acids. V was clipped by 5 bases and J by 9 bases, with 14 bases between them. As DNA, the CDR3 is TGTGCCAGCAGTCCCCCGTCGAGGGGTGAGCAGTTCTTC. Encoded protein: CASSPPSRGEQFF.

To note about this clonotype: A much larger clone lies one base from this, so it may be a read error. The gene calls are TRBV4-1 and TRBJ2-7; 7 nucleotides line up with TRBD2. The CDR3 has 16 residues. V shed 0 bases, J shed 7 bases, and the junction held 12 bases outside the gene matches. Germline V lookup: CDR1 MGHRA, CDR2 YSYEKL. Written as DNA, the CDR3 is TGCGCCAGCAGCCAAGATCCAGCGGGAAGTTACAATGAGCAGTACTTC. Translated: CASSQDPAGSYNEQYF.

The chain carries TRBV20-1 and TRBJ2-3; 7 bases map to TRBD2. The CDR3 sequence is 14 residues long. Germline V gene data show CDR1 as DFQATT and CDR2 as SNEGSKA (reference sequence). Trimming removed 6 bases from V and 0 bases from J; junction bases left unmatched: 6. CDR3 amino acids: CSAVLATSTDTQYF. As DNA, the CDR3 is TGCAGTGCCGTACTAGCGACCAGCACAGATACGCAGTATTTT.

With respect to this clonotype: This may be a read error: a much more frequent sequence differs by one nucleotide. This rearrangement joins TRBV29-1 to TRBJ2-5; TRBD1 is a possible D gene (6 bases). From germline, CDR1 is SQVTM and CDR2 ANQGSEA. Between the trimmed V and J ends, which lost 7 bases and 3 bases, there was a span of 21 bases. CDR3 length equals 15 residues. DNA of the CDR3: TGCAGCGCCGGCCGGGACACAGCCCAAGAAGAGACCCAGTACTTC. Amino acid sequence: CSAGRDTAQEETQYF.

The table lists this clonotype with a few counts. V usage is TRBV3-1 and J usage is TRBJ1-2; D remains unclear. The CDR3 is made up of 14 amino acids. CDR1 and CDR2 (germline): LGHDT, YNNKEL (reference sequence). V lost 4 bases and J lost 8, with 17 bases in between. CDR3 sequence: CASSPRMGSIGYTF. The DNA of the CDR3 is TGTGCCAGCAGCCCCCGAATGGGCAGCATCGGCTACACCTTC.

A few counts support this clonotype. V and J are TRBV5-6 and TRBJ1-2; D ambiguous. The germline gives CDR1 SGHDT, CDR2 YYEEEE. V shed 3 bases and J shed 6 bases, with 15 bases lying between them. The CDR3 has 14 amino acids. Here the CDR3 reads CASSWIAATDGYTF. CDR3 nucleotides: TGTGCCAGCAGCTGGATCGCCGCTACGGATGGCTACACCTTC.

This clonotype was picked up a small number of times. V is TRBV4-1 and J is TRBJ1-3; D gene unclear. The germline V gene has CDR1 MGHRA and CDR2 YSYEKL. Trimming took off 1 base at V and 2 bases at J, with 3 bases between the two ends. There are 13 residues in the CDR3. The DNA for the CDR3 is TGCGCCAGCAGCCAAGTCGCTGGAAACACCATATATTTT. Residues: CASSQVAGNTIYF.

The table lists this clonotype with a few counts. A single base separates this from a much larger clone, so it may be a read error. The V and J genes are TRBV29-1 and TRBJ2-1; TRBD1 agrees at 9 bases. CDR1 is SQVTM and CDR2 is ANQGSEA in the germline V gene. The J segment lost 15 bases and the V segment lost 6 bases, leaving 9 bases of the junction unmatched. The CDR3 extends over 11 amino acids. The CDR3 DNA is TGCAGCGTATTGGGGGGACAGGGATCGTTCTTC. Its translation is CSVLGGQGSFF.

This clonotype was found a few times. The chain has TRBV2 and TRBJ2-3; 7 nucleotides line up with TRBD2. Germline V lookup: CDR1 SNHLY, CDR2 FYNNEI. The CDR3 covers 15 residues. The V and J ends lost 7 bases and 7 bases, in that order; junction bases with no gene match: 14. The CDR3 DNA sequence: TGTGCCAGCACCTACGGGGCTAGCGGTACTCATACGCAGTATTTT. This translates into CASTYGASGTHTQYF.

V and J are TRBV27 and TRBJ2-4; D remains ambiguous. TRBJ2-7 explains the end of the DNA better; the J call may be wrong. Germline-derived CDR1 and CDR2 are MNHEY and SMNVEV (reference sequence). The CDR3 covers 13 residues. Here the CDR3 reads CASSFLSSYEQYF. CDR3 sequence (DNA): TGTGCCAGCAGTTTCCTAAGCTCCTACGAGCAGTACTTC.

This clonotype has a handful of counts. This sequence may be a read error, since a much larger clone differs from it by one base. This chain connects TRBV25-1 to TRBJ2-1; TRBD1 is a possible D gene (6 bases). Looked up from germline, CDR1 is MGHDK and CDR2 is SYGVNS. Trimming left V 7 bases short and J 9 bases short, with 19 bases between. CDR3 size: 14 residues. The CDR3 coding sequence is TGTGCCAGCATGCCGCAGGGGAATGATGGTGAGCAGTTCTTC. Protein sequence: CASMPQGNDGEQFF.

J is TRBJ2-5 and V is TRBV20-1; D gene ambiguous. CDR1 and CDR2 (germline): DFQATT, SNEGSKA (reference sequence). Trimming shortened V by 5 bases and J by 11 bases, and 12 bases separated the two germline ends. There are 10 residues in the CDR3. The CDR3 DNA follows: TGCAGTGCTGGACGAGTTCAGCAGTACTTC. This sequence encodes CSAGRVQQYF.

This clonotype was seen once. This may arise from a read error, as a much more abundant clone is one base away. V is TRBV27 and J is TRBJ1-2, with TRBD1 matching over 8 bases. This CDR3 comprises 17 residues. Germline V gene lookup returns CDR1 MNHEY and CDR2 SMNVEV (reference sequence). The V segment lost 5 bases and the J segment 0 bases; nucleotides outside the gene matches: 11. The CDR3 spells CASSPLRQGKTNYGYTF. Written as DNA, the CDR3 is TGTGCCAGCAGTCCCCTGAGACAGGGGAAAACTAACTATGGCTACACCTTC.

Ten or more counts support this clonotype. The rearrangement uses TRBV5-4 and TRBJ2-1, with 7 nucleotides matching TRBD2. This CDR3 has 14 amino acids. After removal of 4 bases from V and 7 bases from J, the junction contained 8 bases not matched to a gene. Germline CDR1 and CDR2: SGHNT and YYREEE (reference sequence). CDR3 region: CASSLRGRGNEQFF. CDR3 sequence (DNA): TGTGCCAGCAGCCTGCGGGGGAGGGGAAATGAGCAGTTCTTC.

V and J are TRBV6-1 and TRBJ2-5; TRBD2 might be the D (7 bases). The CDR3 runs to 18 residues. V dropped 0 bases and J dropped 5 bases, with 22 bases sitting between them. Germline V gene data show CDR1 as MNHNS and CDR2 as SASEGT. This chain's CDR3 is CASSEAGIRTGGGETQYF. CDR3 nucleotides: TGTGCCAGCAGTGAAGCGGGCATAAGGACGGGGGGCGGTGAGACCCAGTACTTC.

The CDR3 DNA reads as TGTGCCAGCAGCTTATCGGGACTAGAGGCCTACGAGCAGTACTTC. Translation: CASSLSGLEAYEQYF. The chain links TRBV7-2 to TRBJ2-7; 8 bases fit TRBD2. The CDR3 contains 15 residues. The V and J ends lost 2 bases and 2 bases, in that order; junction bases with no gene match: 5. CDR1 SGHTA and CDR2 FQGNSA come from the germline V gene.

Concerning this clonotype itself: This may be a read error: a much more frequent sequence differs by one nucleotide. The chain couples TRBV7-9 to TRBJ2-7; D possibly uses TRBD1 or TRBD2 (6 bases each). The CDR3 covers 10 residues. Germline CDR1 reads SEHNR; CDR2 reads FQNEAQ (reference sequence). V lost 11 bases, J lost 9 bases, and 14 bases lay in between. The CDR3 coding sequence is TGTGCCGGGAGTTCGGGGGCGCAGTACTTC. Translation: CAGSSGAQYF.

The sample holds many counts of this clonotype. The chain recombines TRBV6-4 with TRBJ2-3; 8 bases fit TRBD1. V shed 2 bases, J shed 3 bases, and the junction held 4 bases outside the gene matches. The CDR3 is 15 residues long. Per the germline V gene, CDR1 is MRHNA and CDR2 is SNTAGT. The CDR3 protein is CASSDQGQATDTQYF. As DNA, the CDR3 is TGTGCCAGCAGTGACCAGGGACAGGCGACAGATACGCAGTATTTT.